This TCR beta chain was sequenced in a study of blood T cell repertoires in COVID-19. For the study at large: Sites in the United States, Italy and Spain provided acute and convalescent COVID-19 samples.

Data came from immunoSEQ multiplex PCR; TCRdb stores just in-frame clones and leaves some out. Of some 350,000 clones detected, 70% to 90% appear once; the ten largest clones hold about 5%. The study assigned cohorts using participant-reported clinical history. There are a few counts of this clone. This same CDR3 is encoded by further DNA sequences in the sample. Germline lookup yields CDR1 SGHAT and CDR2 FQNNGV. There are 15 residues in the CDR3. Trimming at V came to 3 bases and at J to 4 bases, leaving 3 bases not matched to a gene. The specimen sequenced was PBMCs or T cells enriched from blood (not recorded which). This chain joins TRBV11-2 and TRBJ1-6, with 7 nucleotides matching TRBD1. The origin of this receptor is a woman in her 30s who had recovered from COVID-19. The CDR3 DNA reads as TGTGCCAGCAGCTTGGGACAGCTGTATAATTCACCCCTCCACTTT. Encoded protein: CASSLGQLYNSPLHF. Together with reference TRBV11-2 and TRBJ1-6, the CDR3 gives the full variable domain: EAGVAQSPRYKIIEKRQSVAFWCNPISGHATLYWYQQILGQGPKLLIQFQNNGVVDDSQLPKDRFSAERLKGVDSTLKIQPAKLEDSAVYLCASSLGQLYNSPLHFGNGTRLTVT.